This T cell receptor beta chain was observed in a study of shared clonotypes between healthy human individuals. Study-level findings and limits: How much donors shared clonotypes was expected to be affected by sequencing depth.

Naive CD8 populations comprised CD45RO-negative cells positively selected for CCR7, excluding terminally differentiated effector memory CD45RA+ cells. The germline V gene encodes CDR1 MGHRA and CDR2 YSYEKL. CDR3 length equals 15 residues. V dropped 4 bases and J dropped 2 bases, with 15 bases sitting between them. This clone came up once. The antigen is not known. The data were produced by immunoSEQ multiplex PCR, yet TCRdb's version contains in-frame clones alone and is incomplete. The repertoire holds around 620,000 clones, with approximately 95% as singletons. The chain employs TRBV4-1 and TRBJ2-7, with a tentative D call TRBD1 (6 bases). Sequencing was done on a sample of naive CD8+ T cells sorted from blood. The TCR sequence derives from a woman aged 25 to 39 in good health. The CDR3 DNA is TGCGCCAGCAGCCCTCGGGACACCAGAGCCTACGAGCAGTACTTC. As protein: CASSPRDTRAYEQYF.